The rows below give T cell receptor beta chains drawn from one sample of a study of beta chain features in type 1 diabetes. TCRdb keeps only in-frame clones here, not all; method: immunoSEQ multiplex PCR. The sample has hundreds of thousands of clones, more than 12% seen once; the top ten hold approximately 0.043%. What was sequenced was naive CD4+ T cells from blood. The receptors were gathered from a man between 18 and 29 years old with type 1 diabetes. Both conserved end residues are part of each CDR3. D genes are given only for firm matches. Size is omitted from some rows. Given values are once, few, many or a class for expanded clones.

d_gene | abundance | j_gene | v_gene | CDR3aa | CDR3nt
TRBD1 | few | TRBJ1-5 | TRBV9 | CASSDGQGANQPQHF | TGTGCCAGCAGCGACGGACAGGGGGCTAATCAGCCCCAGCATTTT
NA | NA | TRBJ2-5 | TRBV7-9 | CASSSQDPETQYF | TGTGCCAGCAGCTCGCAGGACCCAGAGACCCAGTACTTC
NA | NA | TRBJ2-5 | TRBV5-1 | CASSFYGDQETQYF | TGCGCCAGCAGCTTCTACGGGGATCAAGAGACCCAGTACTTC
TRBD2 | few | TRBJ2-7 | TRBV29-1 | CSARTSGAYEQYF | TGCAGCGCACGGACTAGCGGTGCCTACGAGCAGTACTTC
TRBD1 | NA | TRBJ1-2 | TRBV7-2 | CASSLAYLVTGRGGGYTF | TGTGCCAGCAGCTTAGCTTATTTGGTGACAGGGCGAGGAGGTGGCTACACCTTC
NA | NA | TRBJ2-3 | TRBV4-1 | CASSQRLWTESTDTQYF | TGCGCCAGCAGCCAACGTCTGTGGACAGAAAGCACAGATACGCAGTATTTT
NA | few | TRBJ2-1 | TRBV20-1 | CSARGQFF | TGCAGTGCCCGCGGGCAGTTCTTC
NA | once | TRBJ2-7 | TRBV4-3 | CASSQDALGTYEQYF | TGCGCCAGCAGCCAAGATGCCCTGGGCACCTACGAGCAGTACTTC
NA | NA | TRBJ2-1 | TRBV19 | CATPEQFF | TGTGCCACCCCGGAGCAGTTCTTC
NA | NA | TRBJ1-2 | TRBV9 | CASSLGTLSMGGYTF | TGTGCCAGCAGCTTAGGGACACTTTCTATGGGCGGCTACACCTTC
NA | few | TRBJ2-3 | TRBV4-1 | CASSQDRTDTQYF | TGCGCCAGCAGCCAAGATAGAACAGATACGCAGTATTTT
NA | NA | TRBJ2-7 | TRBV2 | CASSGGYEQYF | TGTGCCAGCAGTGGAGGGTACGAGCAGTACTTC
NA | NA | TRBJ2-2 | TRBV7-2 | CASSSQWTNTGELFF | TGTGCCAGCAGCTCTCAATGGACGAACACCGGGGAGCTGTTTTTT
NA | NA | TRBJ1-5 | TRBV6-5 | CASSYSLTGDQPQHF | TGTGCCAGCAGTTACTCCCTGACGGGCGATCAGCCCCAGCATTTT
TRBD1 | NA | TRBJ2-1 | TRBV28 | CASSLSSGTGIHEQFF | TGTGCCAGCAGTTTGTCCTCCGGGACAGGGATTCATGAGCAGTTCTTC
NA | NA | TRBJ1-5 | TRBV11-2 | CASSWVANQPQHF | TGTGCCAGCAGCTGGGTGGCCAATCAGCCCCAGCATTTT
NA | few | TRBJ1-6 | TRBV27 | CASSLGNSPLHF | TGTGCCAGCAGTTTAGGGAATTCACCCCTCCACTTT
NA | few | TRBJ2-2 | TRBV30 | CAWRKETGELFF | TGTGCCTGGAGGAAGGAAACCGGGGAGCTGTTTTTT
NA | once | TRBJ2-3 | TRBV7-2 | CASTLWASSDTQYF | TGTGCCAGCACCCTATGGGCTAGCTCAGATACGCAGTATTTT
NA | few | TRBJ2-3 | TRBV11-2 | CASSLGQADTQYF | TGTGCCAGCAGCTTAGGTCAGGCAGATACGCAGTATTTT
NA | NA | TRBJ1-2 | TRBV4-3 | CASSQGEAANYGYTF | TGCGCCAGCAGCCAAGGAGAGGCAGCTAACTATGGCTACACCTTC
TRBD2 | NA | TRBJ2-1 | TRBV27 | CASLRLGLAAPNEQFF | TGTGCCAGCCTACGCCTGGGACTAGCAGCCCCGAATGAGCAGTTCTTC
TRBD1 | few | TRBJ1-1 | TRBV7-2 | CAMRTGEEAFF | TGTGCCATGCGGACAGGGGAGGAAGCTTTCTTT
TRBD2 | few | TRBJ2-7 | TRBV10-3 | CAISEWEGNYEQYF | TGTGCCATCAGTGAGTGGGAGGGCAACTACGAGCAGTACTTC
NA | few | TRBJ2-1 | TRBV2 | CASSIWDPSNGEQFF | TGTGCCAGCAGCATATGGGATCCATCAAACGGGGAGCAGTTCTTC
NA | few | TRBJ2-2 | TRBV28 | CASSLRVLGTGELFF | TGTGCCAGCAGTTTGAGGGTCTTGGGCACCGGGGAGCTGTTTTTT
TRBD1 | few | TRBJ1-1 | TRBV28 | CATDRGLSTEAFF | TGTGCCACCGACAGGGGGCTGAGCACTGAAGCTTTCTTT
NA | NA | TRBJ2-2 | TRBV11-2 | CASSPSMTGELFF | TGTGCCAGCAGCCCTTCTATGACCGGGGAGCTGTTTTTT
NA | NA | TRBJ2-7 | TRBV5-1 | CASSLGQAISYEQYF | TGCGCCAGCAGCTTGGGGCAGGCAATTTCCTACGAGCAGTACTTC
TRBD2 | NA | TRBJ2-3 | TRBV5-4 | CASRSAGGPPVTQYF | TGTGCCAGCAGATCAGCGGGGGGCCCCCCGGTTACGCAGTATTTT
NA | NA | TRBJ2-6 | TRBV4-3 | CASTRQAAGANVLTF | TGCGCCAGCACCCGACAGGCGGCAGGGGCCAACGTCCTGACTTTC
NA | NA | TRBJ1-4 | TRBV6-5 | CASSDYGGTNEKLFF | TGTGCCAGCAGTGACTATGGGGGGACTAATGAAAAACTGTTTTTT
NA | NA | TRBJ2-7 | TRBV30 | CAWRARSITYEQYF | TGTGCCTGGCGTGCCCGATCTATCACCTACGAGCAGTACTTC
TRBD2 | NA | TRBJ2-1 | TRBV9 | CASSVGLAGEEQFF | TGTGCCAGCAGCGTAGGCCTAGCGGGAGAGGAGCAGTTCTTC
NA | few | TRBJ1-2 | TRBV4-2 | CASSQGPREPNYGYTF | TGTGCCAGCAGCCAAGGGCCGAGGGAACCTAACTATGGCTACACCTTC
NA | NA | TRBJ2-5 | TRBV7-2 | CASSLVNLQQETQYF | TGTGCCAGCAGCTTAGTAAATCTCCAACAAGAGACCCAGTACTTC
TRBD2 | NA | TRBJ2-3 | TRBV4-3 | CASSQATSGEPDTQYF | TGCGCCAGCAGCCAAGCGACTAGCGGGGAGCCGGATACGCAGTATTTT
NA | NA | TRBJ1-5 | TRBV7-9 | CASSLADRYQPQHF | TGTGCCAGCAGCTTAGCGGACCGGTATCAGCCCCAGCATTTT
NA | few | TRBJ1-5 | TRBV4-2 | CASSQDLRGRQPQHF | TGTGCCAGCAGCCAAGATCTCAGGGGACGTCAGCCCCAGCATTTT
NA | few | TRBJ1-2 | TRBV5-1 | CASSPGTNYGYTF | TGCGCCAGCAGCCCTGGGACAAACTATGGCTACACCTTC